Sequencing of this TCR beta chain was carried out in a study of blood T cell repertoires in COVID-19. The CDR3 consists of 14 residues. After removal of 7 bases from V and 5 bases from J, the junction contained 9 bases not matched to a gene. CDR1 and CDR2 from the germline V gene are SEHNR and FQNEAQ (reference sequence). The study drew participants aged roughly 18 to 89 years from around 24 US areas. Clones were sequenced by immunoSEQ multiplex PCR, and TCRdb holds only the in-frame ones, with some missing. This sample has 150,000 to 200,000 clones, with about 88% found just once. The V gene is TRBV7-9, the J gene TRBJ1-1; TRBD1 agrees at 8 bases. The receptor's source is a human donor with acute COVID-19. The donor label of this sample is uncertain. The specimen was PBMCs or T cells enriched from blood (not recorded which). The chain's CDR3 is CASIEDRDGTEAFF. In DNA, the CDR3 is TGTGCCAGCATTGAGGACAGGGACGGGACTGAAGCTTTCTTT. The variable domain in full, completed from reference TRBV7-9 and TRBJ1-1, reads DTGVSQNPRHKITKRGQNVTFRCDPISEHNRLYWYRQTLGQGPEFLTYFQNEAQLEKSRLLSDRFSAERPKGSFSTLEIQRTEQGDSAMYLCASIEDRDGTEAFFGQGTRLTVV.